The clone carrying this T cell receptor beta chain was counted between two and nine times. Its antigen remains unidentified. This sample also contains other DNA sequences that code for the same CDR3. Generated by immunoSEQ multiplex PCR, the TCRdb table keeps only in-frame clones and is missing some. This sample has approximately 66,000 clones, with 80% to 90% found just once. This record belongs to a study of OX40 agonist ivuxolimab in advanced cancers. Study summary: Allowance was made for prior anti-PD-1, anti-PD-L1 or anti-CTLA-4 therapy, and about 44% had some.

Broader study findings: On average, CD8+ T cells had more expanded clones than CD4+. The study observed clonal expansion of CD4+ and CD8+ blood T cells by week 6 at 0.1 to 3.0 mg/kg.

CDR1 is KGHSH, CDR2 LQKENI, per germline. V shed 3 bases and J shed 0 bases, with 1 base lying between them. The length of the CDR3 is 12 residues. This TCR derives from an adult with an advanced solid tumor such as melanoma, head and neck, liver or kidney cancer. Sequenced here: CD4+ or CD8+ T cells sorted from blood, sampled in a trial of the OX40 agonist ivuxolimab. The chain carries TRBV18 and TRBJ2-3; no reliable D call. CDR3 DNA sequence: TGTGCCAGCTCACCTAGCACAGATACGCAGTATTTT. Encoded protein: CASSPSTDTQYF.